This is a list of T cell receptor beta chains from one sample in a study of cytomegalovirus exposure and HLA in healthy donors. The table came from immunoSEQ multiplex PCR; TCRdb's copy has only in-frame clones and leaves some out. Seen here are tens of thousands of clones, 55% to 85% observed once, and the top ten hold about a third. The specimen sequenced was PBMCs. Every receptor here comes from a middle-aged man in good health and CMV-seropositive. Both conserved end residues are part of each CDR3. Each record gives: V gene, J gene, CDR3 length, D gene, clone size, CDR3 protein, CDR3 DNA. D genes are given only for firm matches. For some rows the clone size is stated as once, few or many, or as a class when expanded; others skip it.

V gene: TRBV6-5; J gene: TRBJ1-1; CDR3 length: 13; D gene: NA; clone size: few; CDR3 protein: CASSSGKNTEAFF; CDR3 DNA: TGTGCCAGCAGTTCAGGGAAGAACACTGAAGCTTTCTTT
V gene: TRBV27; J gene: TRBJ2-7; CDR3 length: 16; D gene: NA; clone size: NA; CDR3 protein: CASSTSPRQWPYEQYF; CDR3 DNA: TGTGCCAGCAGCACTTCACCTCGACAGTGGCCCTACGAGCAGTACTTC
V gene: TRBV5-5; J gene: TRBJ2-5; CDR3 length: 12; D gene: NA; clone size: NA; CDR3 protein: CASRRQAGNQYF; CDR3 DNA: TGTGCCAGCAGGCGACAGGCCGGGAACCAGTACTTC
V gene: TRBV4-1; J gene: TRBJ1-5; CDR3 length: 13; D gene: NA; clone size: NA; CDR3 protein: CASADSSNQPQHF; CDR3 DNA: TGCGCCAGCGCAGACAGTAGCAATCAGCCCCAGCATTTT
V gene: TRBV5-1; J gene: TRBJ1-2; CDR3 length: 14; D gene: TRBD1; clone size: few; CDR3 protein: CASSFGQGAYGYTF; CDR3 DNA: TGCGCCAGCAGCTTCGGACAGGGGGCATATGGCTACACCTTC
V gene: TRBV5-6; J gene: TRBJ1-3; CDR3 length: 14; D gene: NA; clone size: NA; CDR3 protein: CASSRDNSGNTIYF; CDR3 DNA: TGTGCCAGCAGCCGGGACAACTCTGGAAACACCATATATTTT
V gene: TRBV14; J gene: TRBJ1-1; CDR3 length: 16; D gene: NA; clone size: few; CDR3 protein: CASSQGQHRMNTEAFF; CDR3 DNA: TGTGCCAGCAGCCAAGGACAGCATCGCATGAACACTGAAGCTTTCTTT
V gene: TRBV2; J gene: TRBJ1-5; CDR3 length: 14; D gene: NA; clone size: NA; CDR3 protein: CASSELAQGQPQHF; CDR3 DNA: TGTGCCAGCAGTGAACTCGCGCAGGGGCAGCCCCAGCATTTT
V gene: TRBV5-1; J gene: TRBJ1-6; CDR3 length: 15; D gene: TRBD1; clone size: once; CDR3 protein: CASSLLEDRNSPLHF; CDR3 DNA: TGCGCCAGCAGCTTGTTAGAGGACAGGAATTCACCCCTCCACTTT
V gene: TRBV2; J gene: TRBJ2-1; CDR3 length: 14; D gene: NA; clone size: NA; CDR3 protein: CASSERSSYNEQFF; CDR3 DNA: TGTGCCAGCAGTGAAAGGAGCTCCTACAATGAGCAGTTCTTC
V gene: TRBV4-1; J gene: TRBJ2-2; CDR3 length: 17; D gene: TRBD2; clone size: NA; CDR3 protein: CASSHSPGTTNTGELFF; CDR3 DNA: TGCGCCAGCAGCCATTCCCCCGGGACTACCAACACCGGGGAGCTGTTTTTT
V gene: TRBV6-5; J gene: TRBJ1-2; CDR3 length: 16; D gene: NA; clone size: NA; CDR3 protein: CASSYYKEDPSYGYTF; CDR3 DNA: TGTGCCAGCAGTTACTATAAGGAGGACCCTTCCTATGGCTACACCTTC
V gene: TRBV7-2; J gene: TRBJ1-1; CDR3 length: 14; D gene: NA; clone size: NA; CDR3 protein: CASSVARRGTEAFF; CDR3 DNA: TGTGCCAGCAGCGTAGCCCGCAGGGGCACTGAAGCTTTCTTT
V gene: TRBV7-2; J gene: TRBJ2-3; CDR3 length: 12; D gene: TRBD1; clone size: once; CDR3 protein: CASGYRGDTQYF; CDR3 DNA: TGTGCCAGCGGTTACAGGGGAGATACGCAGTATTTT
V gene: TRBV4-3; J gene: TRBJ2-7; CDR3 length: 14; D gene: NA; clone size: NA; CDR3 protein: CASSQDRWGSEQYF; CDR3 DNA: TGCGCCAGCAGCCAAGATCGTTGGGGCTCCGAGCAGTACTTC
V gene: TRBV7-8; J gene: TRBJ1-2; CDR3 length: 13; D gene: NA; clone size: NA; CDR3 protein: CASSEEGLRGYTF; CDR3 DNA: TGTGCCAGCAGCGAGGAGGGGTTGAGGGGCTACACCTTC
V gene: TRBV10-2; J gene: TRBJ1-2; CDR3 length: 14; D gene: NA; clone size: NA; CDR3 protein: CASSESSGNYGYTF; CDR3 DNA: TGCGCCAGCAGTGAGTCGTCAGGGAACTATGGCTACACCTTC
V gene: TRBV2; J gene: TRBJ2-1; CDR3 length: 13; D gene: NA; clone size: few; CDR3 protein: CASSPSLNNEQFF; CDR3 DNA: TGTGCCAGCAGTCCATCCCTAAACAATGAGCAGTTCTTC
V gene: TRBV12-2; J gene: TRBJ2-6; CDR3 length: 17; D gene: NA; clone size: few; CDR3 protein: CASRLDRTCSGANVLTF; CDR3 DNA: TGTGCAAGTCGCTTAGACAGGACATGCTCTGGGGCCAACGTCCTGACTTTC
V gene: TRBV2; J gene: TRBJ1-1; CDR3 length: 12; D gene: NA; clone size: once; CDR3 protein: CASSYSNTEAFF; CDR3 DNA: TGTGCCAGCAGTTACAGCAACACTGAAGCTTTCTTT
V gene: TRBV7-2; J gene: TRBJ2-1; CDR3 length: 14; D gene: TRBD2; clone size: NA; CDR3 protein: CASSRDYFYNEQFF; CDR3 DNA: TGTGCCAGCAGCCGGGACTACTTCTACAATGAGCAGTTCTTC
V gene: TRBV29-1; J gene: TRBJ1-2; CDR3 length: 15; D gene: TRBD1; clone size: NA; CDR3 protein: CSANGQGRQNYGYTF; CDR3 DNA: TGCAGCGCCAACGGACAGGGTCGACAGAACTATGGCTACACCTTC
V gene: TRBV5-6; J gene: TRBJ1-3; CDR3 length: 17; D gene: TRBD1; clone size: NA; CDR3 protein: CASSRRTGPYSGNTIYF; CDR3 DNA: TGTGCCAGCAGTCGGAGGACAGGCCCCTACTCTGGAAACACCATATATTTT
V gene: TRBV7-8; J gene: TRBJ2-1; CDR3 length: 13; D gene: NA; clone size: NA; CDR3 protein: CASSLDRVDEQFF; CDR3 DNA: TGTGCCAGCAGCTTAGACAGGGTAGATGAGCAGTTCTTC
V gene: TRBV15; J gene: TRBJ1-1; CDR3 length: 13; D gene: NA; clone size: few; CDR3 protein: CATSTELNTEAFF; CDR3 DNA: TGTGCCACCAGCACCGAGTTGAACACTGAAGCTTTCTTT
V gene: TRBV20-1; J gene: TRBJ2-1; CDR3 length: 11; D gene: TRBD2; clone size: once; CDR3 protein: CSGGGPGEQFF; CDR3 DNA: TGCAGCGGGGGGGGCCCCGGCGAGCAGTTCTTC
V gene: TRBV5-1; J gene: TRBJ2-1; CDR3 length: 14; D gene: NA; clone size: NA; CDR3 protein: CASSLELQYNEQFF; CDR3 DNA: TGCGCCAGCAGCTTGGAGCTACAGTACAATGAGCAGTTCTTC
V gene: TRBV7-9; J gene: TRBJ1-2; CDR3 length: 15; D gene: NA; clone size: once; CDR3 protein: CASSLTTDRSYGYTF; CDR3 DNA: TGTGCCAGCAGCTTAACGACAGATCGTTCCTATGGCTACACCTTC
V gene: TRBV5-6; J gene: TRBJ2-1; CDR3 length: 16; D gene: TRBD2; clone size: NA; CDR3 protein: CASSSGTSGVWDEQFF; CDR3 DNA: TGTGCCAGCAGCTCCGGGACTAGCGGGGTTTGGGATGAGCAGTTCTTC
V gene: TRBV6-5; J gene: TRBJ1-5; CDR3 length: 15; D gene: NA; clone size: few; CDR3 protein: CASSYSGGGNQPQHF; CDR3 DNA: TGTGCCAGCAGTTATAGCGGGGGCGGCAATCAGCCCCAGCATTTT
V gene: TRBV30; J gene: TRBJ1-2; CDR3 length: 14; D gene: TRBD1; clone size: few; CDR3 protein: CAWTKTGGYYGYTF; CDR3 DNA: TGTGCCTGGACTAAGACAGGGGGTTACTATGGCTACACCTTC
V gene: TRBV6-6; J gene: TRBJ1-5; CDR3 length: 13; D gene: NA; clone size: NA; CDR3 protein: CASSLNSNQPQHF; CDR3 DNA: TGTGCCAGCAGCTTAAATAGCAATCAGCCCCAGCATTTT
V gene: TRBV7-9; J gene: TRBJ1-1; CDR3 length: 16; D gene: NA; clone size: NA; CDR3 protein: CASSTNGGPRNTEAFF; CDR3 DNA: TGTGCCAGCAGCACAAACGGGGGGCCGAGGAACACTGAAGCTTTCTTT
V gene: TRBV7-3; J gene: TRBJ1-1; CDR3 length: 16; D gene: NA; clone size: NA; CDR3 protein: CASSLSAGGLNTEAFF; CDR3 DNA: TGTGCCAGCAGCTTATCCGCGGGGGGACTCAACACTGAAGCTTTCTTT
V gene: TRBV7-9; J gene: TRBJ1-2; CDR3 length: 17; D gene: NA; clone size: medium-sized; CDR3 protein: CASSPEDSPWSGTGYTF; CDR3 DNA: TGTGCCAGCAGCCCAGAGGACTCTCCCTGGTCAGGCACTGGCTACACCTTC
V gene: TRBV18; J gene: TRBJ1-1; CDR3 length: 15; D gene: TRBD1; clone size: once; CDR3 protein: CASSPGTGGSTEAFF; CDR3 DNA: TGTGCCAGCTCACCAGGGACAGGTGGGAGCACTGAAGCTTTCTTT
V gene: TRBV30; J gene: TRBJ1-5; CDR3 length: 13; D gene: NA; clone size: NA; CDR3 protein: CAWSVQDNQPQHF; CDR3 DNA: TGTGCCTGGAGTGTACAGGACAATCAGCCCCAGCATTTT
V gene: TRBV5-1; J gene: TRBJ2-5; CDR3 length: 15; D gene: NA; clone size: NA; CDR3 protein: CASSLAAALGETQYF; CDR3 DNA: TGCGCCAGCAGCTTGGCGGCCGCCCTCGGGGAGACCCAGTACTTC
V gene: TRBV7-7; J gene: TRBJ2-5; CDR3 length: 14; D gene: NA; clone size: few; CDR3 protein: CASSPTGRKETQYF; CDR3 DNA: TGTGCCAGCAGCCCGACAGGTCGGAAGGAGACCCAGTACTTC
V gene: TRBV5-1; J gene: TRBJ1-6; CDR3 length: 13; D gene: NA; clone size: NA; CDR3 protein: CASSSYRNSPLHF; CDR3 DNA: TGCGCCAGCAGCTCATACAGAAATTCACCCCTCCACTTT
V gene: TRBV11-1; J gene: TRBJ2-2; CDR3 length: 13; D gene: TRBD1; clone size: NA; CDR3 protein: CASSQDRGGELFF; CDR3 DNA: TGTGCCAGCAGCCAGGACAGGGGAGGGGAGCTGTTTTTT
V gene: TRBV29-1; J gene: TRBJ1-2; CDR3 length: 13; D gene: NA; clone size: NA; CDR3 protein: CSVEGVSLYGYTF; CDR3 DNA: TGCAGCGTTGAAGGCGTATCCCTCTATGGCTACACCTTC
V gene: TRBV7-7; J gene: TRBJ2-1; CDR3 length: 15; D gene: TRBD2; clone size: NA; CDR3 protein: CASSLEAGGYNEQFF; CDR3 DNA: TGTGCCAGCAGCTTAGAAGCGGGGGGATACAATGAGCAGTTCTTC
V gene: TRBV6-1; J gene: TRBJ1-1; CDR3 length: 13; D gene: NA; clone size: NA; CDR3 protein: CASSVDPGTEAFF; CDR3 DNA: TGTGCCAGCAGTGTTGACCCGGGCACTGAAGCTTTCTTT
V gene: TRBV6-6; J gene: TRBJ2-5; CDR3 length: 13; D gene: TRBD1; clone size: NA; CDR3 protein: CASSYDREGTQYF; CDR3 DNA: TGTGCCAGCAGTTACGACAGGGAAGGGACCCAGTACTTC
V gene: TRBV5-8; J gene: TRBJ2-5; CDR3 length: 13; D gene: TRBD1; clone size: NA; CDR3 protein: CASSFDRVETQYF; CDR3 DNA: TGTGCCAGCAGCTTCGACAGGGTCGAGACCCAGTACTTC
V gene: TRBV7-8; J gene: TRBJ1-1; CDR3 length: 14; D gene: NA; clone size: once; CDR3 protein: CASSLMGGHTEAFF; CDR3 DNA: TGTGCCAGCAGCTTAATGGGGGGGCACACTGAAGCTTTCTTT
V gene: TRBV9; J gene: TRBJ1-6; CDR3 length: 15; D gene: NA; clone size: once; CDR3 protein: CASSEGNELGSPLHF; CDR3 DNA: TGTGCCAGCAGCGAAGGGAATGAACTAGGTTCACCCCTCCACTTT
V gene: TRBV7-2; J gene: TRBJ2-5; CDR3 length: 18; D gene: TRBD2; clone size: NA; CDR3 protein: CASSLSFRASGGRETQYF; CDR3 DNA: TGTGCCAGCAGCTTAAGCTTCCGGGCTAGCGGGGGCAGAGAGACCCAGTACTTC
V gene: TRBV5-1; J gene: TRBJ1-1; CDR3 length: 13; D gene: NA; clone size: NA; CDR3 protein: CASRAEANTEAFF; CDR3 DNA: TGCGCCAGCAGGGCAGAGGCGAACACTGAAGCTTTCTTT